This T cell receptor (beta chain) comes out of a study of CD8+ T cells in alopecia areata. As for this clone: Its target is not known.

The V end lost 5 bases, the J end lost 0 bases, and 10 bases lay between the germline ends. This CDR3 contains 14 residues. Germline V gives CDR1 MGHRA, CDR2 YSYEKL. The authors extracted RNA and reverse transcribed it into cDNA as the sequencing template. Profiled with immunoSEQ multiplex PCR; TCRdb holds only in-frame clones, not every one. The profile shows some 110,000 clones, roughly 68% of them singletons. Study outcomes and limitations: Tissue-resident alphabeta T cells belonging to normal skin likewise get sequenced within scalp specimens. Researchers report lesional scalp, most notably alopecia totalis/universalis, outstripped normal scalp in clonality.

The sequenced sample was CD4+ T cells sorted from blood. The rearrangement links TRBV4-1 to TRBJ1-1; unclear D gene. The TCR was taken from a human donor in good health. The CDR3 DNA sequence: TGCGCCAGCAGCTCTCTGATCATGAACACTGAAGCTTTCTTT. Translation gives CASSSLIMNTEAFF.